This T cell receptor (beta chain) was recovered during a study of T cells in localized non-small cell lung cancer. In the case of this clone: Its matching antigen is unknown.

Profiled with immunoSEQ multiplex PCR; TCRdb holds only in-frame clones, not every one. This table holds roughly 34,000 clones, under 90% found once. Findings and limits, study-wide: In the blood, greater T cell density corresponded to longer overall survival. Across samples, adjacent lung featured a median 57 of the top 100 tumor clones. Measurement of T cell clonality placed uninvolved adjacent lung highest, above the level in tumor.

Looked up from germline, CDR1 is MNHEY and CDR2 is SVGAGI. The CDR3 extends over 14 amino acids. V lost 5 bases, J lost 5 bases, and 2 bases stayed unmatched. This chain uses TRBV6-5 with TRBJ1-5; TRBD1 matches at 11 bases. The receptor was derived from a male donor aged 60 or over with stage III lung adenocarcinoma. Material: peripheral blood, obtained before any cancer treatment. The CDR3 nucleotides read TGTGCCAGCAGTGGACAGGGGGCCCATCAGCCCCAGCATTTT. This encodes CASSGQGAHQPQHF.